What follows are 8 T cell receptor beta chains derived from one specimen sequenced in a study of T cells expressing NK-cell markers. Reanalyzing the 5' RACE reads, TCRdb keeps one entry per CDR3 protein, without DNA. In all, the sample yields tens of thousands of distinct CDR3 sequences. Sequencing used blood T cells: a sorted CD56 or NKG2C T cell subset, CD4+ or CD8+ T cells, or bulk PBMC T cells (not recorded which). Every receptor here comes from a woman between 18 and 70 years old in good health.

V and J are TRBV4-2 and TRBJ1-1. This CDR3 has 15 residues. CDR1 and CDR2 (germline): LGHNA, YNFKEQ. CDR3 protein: CASSQTGIYTTEAFF.

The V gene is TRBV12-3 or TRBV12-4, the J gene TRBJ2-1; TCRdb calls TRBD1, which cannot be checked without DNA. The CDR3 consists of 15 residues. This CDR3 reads CASSSSGGAVNEQFF.

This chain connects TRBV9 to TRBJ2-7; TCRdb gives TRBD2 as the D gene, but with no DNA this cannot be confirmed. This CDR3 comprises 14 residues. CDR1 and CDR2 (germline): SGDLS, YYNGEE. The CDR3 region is CASSVAAGGFEQYF.

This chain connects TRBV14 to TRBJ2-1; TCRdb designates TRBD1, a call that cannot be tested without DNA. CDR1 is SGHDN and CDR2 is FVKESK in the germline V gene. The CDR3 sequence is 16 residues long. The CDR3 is CASSLGTGQPDNEQFF.

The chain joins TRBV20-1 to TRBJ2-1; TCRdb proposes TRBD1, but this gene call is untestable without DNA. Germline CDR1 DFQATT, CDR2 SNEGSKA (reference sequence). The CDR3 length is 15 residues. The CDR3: CSARGTEGYTNEQFF.

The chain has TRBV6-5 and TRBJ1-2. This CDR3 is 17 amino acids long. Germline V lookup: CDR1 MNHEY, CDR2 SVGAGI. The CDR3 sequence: CASSYSNRGGIIYGYTF.

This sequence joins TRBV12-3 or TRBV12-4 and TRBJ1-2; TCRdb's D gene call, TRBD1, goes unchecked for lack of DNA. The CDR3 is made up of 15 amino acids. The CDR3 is CASSLGAAGNYGYTF.

The CDR3 loop reads CASSQAGQGLNTEAFF. V is TRBV4-1 and J is TRBJ1-1; the D call from TCRdb, TRBD1, cannot be confirmed without DNA. The germline V gene has CDR1 MGHRA and CDR2 YSYEKL. The CDR3 is 16 residues long.